This TCR beta chain is from a study of CD8 T cells in ankylosing spondylitis. Quantitative 5'-RACE with molecular barcodes was used to make the TCR beta libraries. MiXCR was run by TCRdb on the 5' RACE reads, yielding one entry per CDR3 protein. The sample carries 200,000 to 250,000 distinct CDR3 sequences, about 17% recorded once. This CDR3 has 12 amino acids. Germline V lookup: CDR1 DFQATT, CDR2 SNEGSKA (reference sequence). V lost 8 bases to trimming and J lost 8 bases, with 18 bases between them. Notes on the study in general: It appeared that ankylosing spondylitis blood was characterized by a TCR beta motif of under ten highly homologous variants. Disease-associated clones were reportedly significantly overrepresented in matched ankylosing spondylitis synovial fluid.

This clonotype was seen repeatedly, ten times or more. Its specificity is not known. This receptor was taken from a male donor with ankylosing spondylitis. The chain carries TRBV20-1 and TRBJ1-2, with D unclear. The sequenced sample was blood, either unsorted or a sorted T cell fraction (not recorded which). The CDR3 nucleotides are TGCAGTACCAATCTCCCGTTGGAGGGCTACACCTTC. It is translated as CSTNLPLEGYTF.